This T cell receptor (beta chain) was identified in a study of cytomegalovirus exposure and HLA in healthy donors (dated by TCRdb to 2017 to 2019). Context from the whole study: According to a later analysis, one platform produced both the roughly 110 validation repertoires and the 720 or so repertoires of the first cohort. The study aimed to test whether signatures of past pathogen exposure could be identified by cataloging public T cell receptors. A separate validation cohort of 100 to 150 different subjects was used in addition to the 666-subject first cohort. High-throughput TCR immunosequencing, statistical association of individual TCRs with disease status, and machine learning were combined to predict cytomegalovirus infection status. Results and caveats for the whole study, not just this receptor: The authors suggested that the approach could potentially be extended to other disease states and immunological phenotypes. While some public TCRs were present in many individuals, most TCR sequences turned up only very rarely across donors. In the study, around 160 TCR beta chains were listed as associated with cytomegalovirus. A few of the identified cytomegalovirus-associated TCR beta chains were confirmed in vitro to be specific for cytomegalovirus antigens. Cytomegalovirus status was reported to be diagnosed by the classifier with high specificity and sensitivity in both the original and validation cohorts. All 110 or so repertoires were used to score co-occurrence in the validation cohort in a later analysis, because that analysis had no HLA typing for the cohort. Subsequent analysis determined that TCRs grouped into clusters in the first cohort also showed a tendency toward co-occurrence across the approximately 110 validation repertoires, and about 94% of cluster scores exceeded 0.

Separate from the roughly 650-subject first cohort, the validation cohort of around 130 subjects was the group to which the donors belonged. Libraries were constructed by the immunoSEQ multiplex PCR assay. The study's processing was this. A statistical classification framework was developed to diagnose cytomegalovirus status using the catalog of TCR beta chain sequences. The table comes from immuneACCESS by way of TCRdb, which keeps in-frame sequences with V and J called. Part of the clones is missing from these tables; in studies checked, under half for an unresolved V gene and the rest for unknown reasons. For V, J and clone size, that table is used; D and trimming come from the DNA. This sample holds some 150,000 clones; around 90% were observed only once. The top ten clones comprise roughly 4.3% of the sample. A distance of 15 bases separates the germline ends of V and J, which lose 4 bases and 2 bases respectively. The CDR3 has 16 amino acids, counting the end cysteine and phenylalanine. Here the CDR3 DNA is all that survives: 48 bases in frame from base 1. As encoded in the germline V gene (reference sequence), CDR1 is LNHDA while CDR2 is SQIVND.

About this clone itself: It lacks a known antigen. The record has no base qualities; no much larger clone is one base away.

The receptor's source is a young man in good health and CMV-seropositive. Input material: PBMCs. This chain joins TRBV19 to TRBJ1-5, with the D gene call left open. The CDR3 region reads CASSSPPRSGNQPQHF. The nucleotide sequence reads TGTGCCAGTAGTAGCCCTCCTAGAAGTGGCAATCAGCCCCAGCATTTT.